This T cell receptor (beta chain) is from a study of blood T cell repertoires in COVID-19. The germline V gene has CDR1 MNHEY and CDR2 SVGAGI. Between the trimmed V and J ends, which lost 6 bases and 3 bases, there was a span of 9 bases. CDR3 size: 13 residues. This clone has at least ten counts. Donors were grouped by their self-reported clinical history. Symptom resolution, clearance, or two negative PCRs marked donors in Cohort 3 as recovered. Assay: immunoSEQ multiplex PCR; the TCRdb copy retains only in-frame clones and omits some. The sample gives approximately 310,000 clones, 80% to 90% of which show up once; under 2.5% is in the top ten.

This receptor was identified in a man younger than 45 who had recovered from COVID-19. V gene TRBV6-5 combines with J gene TRBJ1-3, with TRBD1 as a possible D gene (6 bases). The specimen was PBMCs or T cells enriched from blood (not recorded which). The CDR3 DNA sequence: TGTGCCAGCAGGGGGGCACTTGGAAACACCATATATTTT. This codes for CASRGALGNTIYF.